The 25 T cell receptor beta chains presented below share a single source sample, sequenced in a study of blood T cell repertoires in COVID-19. Here immunoSEQ multiplex PCR was the method, and the copy in TCRdb shows in-frame clones only, minus some. The table lists 55,000 to 85,000 clones, 81% of them singletons. Sequenced input: peripheral blood. These receptors all stem from a woman in her seventies with acute or convalescent COVID-19.

This chain joins TRBV29-1 and TRBJ1-1, with a weak D call TRBD1 (5 bases). This CDR3 contains 13 residues. Trimming cost V 6 bases and J 0 bases, with 11 bases left between them. Germline V lookup: CDR1 SQVTM, CDR2 ANQGSEA. This chain's CDR3 is CSVQAAMNTEAFF. Written as DNA, the CDR3 is TGCAGCGTACAGGCTGCCATGAACACTGAAGCTTTCTTT.

The chain has TRBV6-2 or TRBV6-3 and TRBJ2-3; TRBD2 matches 9 bases. The CDR3 sequence is 16 residues long. V was pared by 0 bases and J by 2 bases, with 3 bases of the junction left unmatched. The germline CDR1 and CDR2 sequences are MNHEY and SVGEGT. The CDR3 nucleotides read TGTGCCAGCAGTTACTCCTCTAGCGGGAACACAGATACGCAGTATTTT. Translated, it gives CASSYSSSGNTDTQYF.

V usage is TRBV9 and J usage is TRBJ2-2; 11 bases align to TRBD1. The junction had 10 bases not matched to a gene; V was cut back by 4 bases and J by 2 bases. Germline loops: CDR1 SGDLS, CDR2 YYNGEE. CDR3 length: 18 amino acids. In DNA, the CDR3 is TGTGCCAGCAGCCCCCACCGGACAGGGGGCCTCAACACCGGGGAGCTGTTTTTT. This sequence encodes CASSPHRTGGLNTGELFF. The full variable domain, completed using reference TRBV9 and TRBJ2-2, is DSGVTQTPKHLITATGQRVTLRCSPRSGDLSVYWYQQSLDQGLQFLIQYYNGEERAKGNILERFSAQQFPDLHSELNLSSLELGDSALYFCASSPHRTGGLNTGELFFGEGSRLTVL.

The chain is built from TRBV3-1 (or the pseudogene TRBV3-2) and TRBJ2-5; D gene ambiguous. CDR1 is LGHDT, CDR2 YNNKEL, per germline (reference sequence). CDR3 length equals 13 residues. The V and J ends lost 1 base and 6 bases respectively, with 9 bases between them. CDR3 nucleotide sequence: TGTGCCAGCAGCCAAGCGATCAGGCAGACCCAGTACTTC. Translated, it gives CASSQAIRQTQYF.

The chain has TRBV6-5 and TRBJ2-4; unclear D gene. V was shortened by 6 bases and J by 0 bases, with 9 bases between the two germline ends. Germline V gene data show CDR1 as MNHEY and CDR2 as SVGAGI. The CDR3 has 14 residues. In DNA, the CDR3 is TGTGCCAGCAGATCCCTACTAGCCAAAAACATTCAGTACTTC. Translation gives CASRSLLAKNIQYF.

V is TRBV6-2 or TRBV6-3 and J is TRBJ1-5; D unresolved. V lost 6 bases, J lost 3 bases, and 15 bases lay in between. Germline CDR1 is MNHEY and CDR2 is SVGEGT. This CDR3 comprises 15 residues. CDR3 nucleotides: TGTGCCAGCAGCCTGGGAGGGCTCGTCAATCAGCCCCAGCATTTT. This translates into CASSLGGLVNQPQHF.

This rearrangement joins TRBV11-2 to TRBJ1-4; 12 bases fit TRBD1. In germline, CDR1 is SGHAT, CDR2 FQNNGV. CDR3 length equals 17 residues. Trimming took 5 bases from V and 4 from J; bases not matched to a gene: 8. The DNA of the CDR3 is TGTGCCAGCAGCCCGGGACAGGGGGCAATGGGTAATGAAAAACTGTTTTTT. This encodes CASSPGQGAMGNEKLFF.

This chain joins TRBV24-1 and TRBJ2-3, with D unclear. The germline V gene encodes CDR1 KGHDR and CDR2 SFDVKD. V was shortened by 4 bases and J by 5 bases, with 6 bases between the two germline ends. The CDR3 contains 12 residues. The CDR3 is CATSDRLDTQYF. The CDR3, as DNA: TGTGCCACCAGTGACAGATTAGATACGCAGTATTTT.

This clone has only a few counts. The CDR3 is CASSLGLAGNNEQFF. DNA of the CDR3: TGTGCCAGCAGCTTGGGACTAGCGGGAAACAATGAGCAGTTCTTC. V usage is TRBV7-8 and J usage is TRBJ2-1; 13 bases agree with TRBD2. The CDR3 runs to 15 residues. Germline CDR1 and CDR2: SGHVS and FQNEAQ. After removal of 3 bases from V and 5 bases from J, the junction contained 1 base not matched to a gene.

The chain employs TRBV7-2 and TRBJ2-6; 7 nucleotides agree with TRBD2. This CDR3 comprises 18 residues. The J segment lost 0 bases and the V segment lost 5 bases, leaving 10 bases of the junction unmatched. Germline V CDR1 and CDR2: SGHTA, FQGNSA. Written as DNA, the CDR3 is TGTGCCAGCAGCCAGCAGGTAGCGGGTCTCTCTGGGGCCAACGTCCTGACTTTC. This codes for CASSQQVAGLSGANVLTF.

The genes are TRBV6-6 and TRBJ1-1; D call uncertain. Trimming took off 4 bases at V and 0 bases at J, with 6 bases between the two ends. There are 13 residues in the CDR3. Germline V gene sequence: CDR1 MNHNY, CDR2 SVGAGI (reference sequence). In nucleotides, the CDR3 is TGTGCCAGCAGTTCGCTACTGAACACTGAAGCTTTCTTT. Translated, it gives CASSSLLNTEAFF.

The chain couples TRBV7-9 to TRBJ2-2, with D possibly TRBD1 on 6 matching bases. This CDR3 has 16 amino acids. Germline loops: CDR1 SEHNR, CDR2 FQNEAQ (reference sequence). Trimming took 1 base from V and 6 from J, leaving 15 bases between them. CDR3 in DNA: TGTGCCAGCAGCTTAGTAGGGACAAGGTATCCCGGGGAGCTGTTTTTT. It specifies CASSLVGTRYPGELFF.

The rearrangement uses TRBV30 and TRBJ1-2, with TRBD1 identical over 7 bases. V dropped 0 bases and J dropped 1; count of bases not matched to a gene: 8. This CDR3 contains 16 residues. Germline assignment: CDR1 GTSNPN and CDR2 SVGIG (reference sequence). CDR3 residues: CAWSVPQGDFNYGYTF. The CDR3 DNA reads as TGTGCCTGGAGTGTACCTCAGGGGGACTTTAACTATGGCTACACCTTC.

For the CDR3, the DNA is TGCGCCAGCAGCTTGAACGGGCCTAGCGGGACAGATACGCAGTATTTT. This sequence encodes CASSLNGPSGTDTQYF. The chain combines TRBV5-1 with TRBJ2-3; 8 bases agree with TRBD2. Germline CDR1 is SGHRS and CDR2 is YFSETQ. V was pared by 1 base and J by 3 bases, with 7 bases of the junction left unmatched. This CDR3 has 16 residues.

The chain combines TRBV6-2 or TRBV6-3 with TRBJ1-1; D remains ambiguous. The CDR3 is 15 residues long. Germline V gene data show CDR1 as MNHEY and CDR2 as SVGEGT. V was cut by 2 bases and J by 0 bases, with 10 bases left in between. The CDR3 bases are TGTGCCAGCAGTTACGGACGAGGGATGAACACTGAAGCTTTCTTT. The encoded protein is CASSYGRGMNTEAFF.

This rearrangement joins TRBV6-5 to TRBJ2-7; D gene uncertain. V dropped 0 bases and J dropped 6 bases, with 18 bases sitting between them. Per germline, CDR1 MNHEY and CDR2 SVGAGI. The CDR3 extends over 16 amino acids. The CDR3 is CASSYSSPPAVAEQYF. The CDR3 bases are TGTGCCAGCAGTTACTCCTCCCCCCCCGCGGTCGCCGAGCAGTACTTC.

This rearrangement joins TRBV13 to TRBJ1-2; tentatively, D is TRBD1 (5 bases). CDR1 and CDR2 (germline): PRHDT, FYEKMQ (reference sequence). CDR3 length: 12 amino acids. Trimming shortened V by 4 bases and J by 6 bases, and 9 bases separated the two germline ends. CDR3 residues: CASSSNRNGYTF. The CDR3 DNA sequence: TGTGCCAGCAGCTCGAACAGGAATGGCTACACCTTC.

The CDR3 protein is CASRAGPLSSYEQYF. CDR3 in DNA: TGTGCCAGCAGGGCGGGACCCCTAAGCTCCTACGAGCAGTACTTC. V is TRBV5-4 and J is TRBJ2-7, with D maybe TRBD2 (6 bases). This CDR3 has 15 residues. The ends were cut back, 5 bases at V and 0 bases at J, with 15 bases in the middle. Germline CDR1 is SGHNT and CDR2 is YYREEE (reference sequence). The whole variable domain, filled in from reference TRBV5-4 and TRBJ2-7, reads ETGVTQSPTHLIKTRGQQVTLRCSSQSGHNTVSWYQQALGQGPQFIFQYYREEENGRGNFPPRFSGLQFPNYSSELNVNALELDDSALYLCASRAGPLSSYEQYFGPGTRLTVT.

This chain links TRBV6-5 with TRBJ1-6; D is undetermined. Germline CDR1 MNHEY, CDR2 SVGAGI. Trimming cost V 6 bases and J 6 bases, with 9 bases left between them. This CDR3 has 13 amino acids. CDR3 sequence reads: CASSSLGNSPLHF. The CDR3 DNA sequence: TGTGCCAGCAGCTCCCTCGGTAATTCACCCCTCCACTTT.

This chain connects TRBV11-2 to TRBJ2-2, with 8 bases matching TRBD2. Losses at the gene ends were 5 bases for V and 7 bases for J; bases not matched to a gene: 15. Per germline, CDR1 SGHAT and CDR2 FQNNGV. The CDR3 length is 17 residues. The CDR3 is CASSHTGTSGTGGELFF. CDR3 sequence (DNA): TGTGCCAGCAGCCACACCGGGACTAGTGGTACAGGCGGGGAGCTGTTTTTT. Based on the CDR3 plus reference TRBV11-2 and TRBJ2-2, the full variable domain is EAGVAQSPRYKIIEKRQSVAFWCNPISGHATLYWYQQILGQGPKLLIQFQNNGVVDDSQLPKDRFSAERLKGVDSTLKIQPAKLEDSAVYLCASSHTGTSGTGGELFFGEGSRLTVL.

The chain carries TRBV19 and TRBJ2-1; 7 nucleotides match TRBD2. The V and J ends lost 1 base and 5 bases, in that order; junction bases with no gene match: 14. The V gene's germline CDR1 is LNHDA and CDR2 SQIVND (reference sequence). This CDR3 region has 18 residues. The chain's CDR3 is CASSIVSSGWSGDNEQFF. The DNA for the CDR3 is TGTGCCAGTAGTATAGTGTCATCCGGGTGGAGCGGGGACAATGAGCAGTTCTTC.

The rearrangement uses TRBV2 and TRBJ1-1; D remains ambiguous. Germline lookup yields CDR1 SNHLY and CDR2 FYNNEI. The V gene lost 6 bases and the J gene lost 1 base, with 9 bases spanning the gap. The CDR3 loop spans 13 amino acids. This CDR3 reads CASRGDWNTEAFF. CDR3 nucleotide sequence: TGTGCCAGCAGGGGAGACTGGAACACTGAAGCTTTCTTT.

The chain's CDR3 is CASSAQGAEGGYTF. The CDR3 region has the DNA TGTGCCAGCAGCGCACAGGGGGCAGAGGGTGGCTACACCTTC. The V call is TRBV14, the J call TRBJ1-2; 9 nucleotides agree with TRBD1. J was trimmed by 7 bases and V by 5 bases; bases with no gene match: 8. The CDR3 extends over 14 amino acids. Germline CDR1 is SGHDN and CDR2 is FVKESK.

The chain uses TRBV5-8 and TRBJ2-3; TRBD1 aligns across 12 bases. CDR1 is SGHTS, CDR2 YDEGEE, per germline. V was clipped by 4 bases and J by 2 bases; unmatched bases: 5. The CDR3 has 16 residues. This CDR3 is CASSKGQGAITDTQYF. As DNA, the CDR3 is TGTGCCAGCAGCAAGGGACAGGGGGCAATCACAGATACGCAGTATTTT.

This clone was recorded only once. This chain uses TRBV5-8 with TRBJ1-6; 10 bases map to TRBD1. Germline V gene data show CDR1 as SGHTS and CDR2 as YDEGEE. This CDR3 spans 14 amino acids. V lost 5 bases, J lost 9 bases, and 5 bases stayed unmatched. The CDR3, as DNA: TGTGCCAGCAGGTCCGGGACAGGGGCTTCACCCCTCCACTTT. Encoded protein: CASRSGTGASPLHF.